This T cell receptor (beta chain) was captured in a study of blood T cells in healthy people across ages. Then a second PCR, running about 6 to 12 cycles, was carried out with a sample-barcoded 5' primer and a J-beta primer mix. TCRdb itself ran the 5' RACE reads through MiXCR, one entry per CDR3 protein. This table holds roughly 1,500,000 distinct CDR3 sequences, roughly 40% found once. This CDR3 has 19 amino acids. Germline V gives CDR1 MNHEY, CDR2 SVGAGI. The V and J ends lost 2 bases and 1 base, in that order; junction bases with no gene match: 15. Sequencing input: blood. The chain joins TRBV6-5 to TRBJ2-3; 7 nucleotides agree with TRBD2. This sequence was found in a young woman in good health. CDR3 protein: CASSYPSLGGRAGTDTQYF. The CDR3 DNA is TGTGCCAGCAGTTACCCCTCTCTTGGTGGGAGGGCCGGCACAGATACGCAGTATTTT.